The clone carrying this T cell receptor (beta chain) was found a few times. Its antigen remains unidentified. The sample originates from a study of T-cell reconstitution after alpha-beta-depleted transplantation in children. Whole-study results and caveats: By about two months after transplant, alpha-beta T cells reportedly arose from several hundred graft clones that had expanded.

A library of TCRbeta sequences, prepared with unique molecular identifiers, was generated. Via MiXCR, TCRdb re-called the PCR reads, giving one row per CDR3 protein. The sample holds around 420,000 distinct CDR3 sequences, roughly 16% seen once. Germline V gene data show CDR1 as LGHNA and CDR2 as YSLEER. The CDR3 runs to 17 residues. Trimming removed 4 bases from V and 5 bases from J; junction bases left unmatched: 15. The chain links TRBV4-3 to TRBJ1-2; 8 bases line up with TRBD1. This receptor was taken from a boy less than two years old who had a stem cell transplant for Wiskott-Aldrich syndrome, so the T cells may come from the graft donor. The material was PBMCs, mostly from graft donor cells, obtained 360 days after TCRalphabeta/CD19-depleted stem cell transplant. Here the CDR3 DNA reads TGCGCCAGCAGCCGTACAGGGGGGACTGCAGGAGGATATGGCTACACCTTC. Its protein product is CASSRTGGTAGGYGYTF.